Shown below are 21 T cell receptor beta chains from a single sample sequenced in a study of regulatory T cells in long-lasting Graves disease. CDR3 regions were amplified by Arm-PCR using iRepertoire HTBI primers to build TCR beta libraries. TCRdb called the multiplex PCR reads again in MiXCR, with one record for every CDR3 protein. The sample has 650,000 to 700,000 distinct CDR3 sequences; around 30% are singletons. As for time point: persistent/refractory GD, antithyroid drugs over 5 years with positive TRAb. There was RNA extracted from PBMCs, and the TCR library was made from it. The sample here was peripheral blood mononuclear cells (PBMCs), taken when the disease was refractory, from a patient treated with antithyroid drugs. All receptors come from a female donor with Graves disease.

This clonotype was counted between two and nine times. The chain employs TRBV9 and TRBJ2-5, with 8 positions matching TRBD2. Germline CDR1 reads SGDLS; CDR2 reads YYNGEE. The ends lost 3 bases at V and 5 bases at J; junction bases unmatched: 6. CDR3 length equals 14 residues. CDR3 DNA sequence: TGTGCCAGCAGCGCCCCCGCGGGAGGTGAGACCCAGTACTTC. Protein sequence: CASSAPAGGETQYF.

This clonotype has at least ten counts. This chain links TRBV12-3 or TRBV12-4 with TRBJ1-1; 11 nucleotides agree with TRBD1. The CDR3 extends over 14 amino acids. V was clipped by 5 bases and J by 4 bases; unmatched bases: 3. The CDR3 loop is CASSPDRGRTEAFF. CDR3 sequence (DNA): TGTGCCAGCAGTCCGGACAGGGGGCGCACTGAAGCTTTCTTT.

V gene TRBV28 combines with J gene TRBJ2-7; 8 nucleotides match TRBD1. Trimming removed 6 bases from V and 2 bases from J; junction bases left unmatched: 6. Germline V lookup: CDR1 MDHEN, CDR2 SYDVKM. The CDR3 totals 14 residues. The CDR3 sequence: CASSGQGVPYEQYF. CDR3 DNA sequence: TGTGCCAGCAGCGGACAGGGTGTCCCCTACGAGCAGTACTTC.

The chain combines TRBV6-2 or TRBV6-3 with TRBJ1-6; 7 bases agree with TRBD1. The CDR3 runs to 13 residues. Unmatched junction bases numbered 4, after V lost 5 bases and J lost 9 bases. The germline V gene has CDR1 MNHEY and CDR2 SVGEGT. CDR3 sequence (DNA): TGTGCCAGCAGTCGCACAGGGGCTTCACCCCTCCACTTT. It is translated as CASSRTGASPLHF.

A few counts support this clonotype. The rearrangement links TRBV7-2 to TRBJ2-7, with 7 bases matching TRBD2. CDR1 SGHTA and CDR2 FQGNSA come from the germline V gene. This CDR3 spans 13 amino acids. V trimming: 7 bases; J trimming: 4 bases; junction bases outside the gene matches: 7. The CDR3 here is CASTRSSGYEQYF. The CDR3 nucleotides are TGTGCCAGCACCCGCTCTAGCGGATACGAGCAGTACTTC.

This CDR3 is CASSYAARDYEQYF. The CDR3 DNA sequence: TGTGCCAGCAGTTACGCGGCACGGGACTACGAGCAGTACTTC. The V call is TRBV6-5, the J call TRBJ2-7; D is possibly TRBD2 (5 bases). The ends were cut back, 2 bases at V and 3 bases at J, with 11 bases in the middle. The CDR3 consists of 14 residues. CDR1 MNHEY and CDR2 SVGAGI come from the germline V gene.

V gene TRBV30 combines with J gene TRBJ2-2; TRBD1 matches 8 bases. CDR1 is GTSNPN and CDR2 is SVGIG in the germline V gene (reference sequence). V was pared by 8 bases and J by 2 bases, with 10 bases of the junction left unmatched. CDR3 length: 15 residues. CDR3 in amino acids: CAGKIGQGNTGELFF. The CDR3 DNA reads as TGTGCCGGGAAAATCGGACAGGGCAACACCGGGGAGCTGTTTTTT.

V is TRBV6-2 or TRBV6-3 and J is TRBJ1-2, with a weak D call TRBD1 (6 bases). This CDR3 spans 14 amino acids. CDR1 and CDR2 from the germline V gene are MNHEY and SVGEGT. The V end lost 2 bases, the J end lost 4 bases, and 11 bases lay between the germline ends. The CDR3 DNA reads TGTGCCAGCAGTTACGCAGGGACAACCTATGGCTACACCTTC. It translates to CASSYAGTTYGYTF.

The chain recombines TRBV2 with TRBJ1-4, with a possible D match to TRBD1 (6 bases). The CDR3 totals 14 residues. Germline CDR1 and CDR2: SNHLY and FYNNEI. V was shortened by 5 bases and J by 7 bases, with 14 bases between the two germline ends. The CDR3: CASSYRVNSEKLFF. The CDR3 DNA reads as TGTGCCAGCAGTTACAGGGTGAATTCTGAAAAACTGTTTTTT.

This chain links TRBV7-2 with TRBJ2-7; 12 nucleotides agree with TRBD2. Germline lookup yields CDR1 SGHTA and CDR2 FQGNSA. This CDR3 has 14 amino acids. Trimming at V came to 5 bases and at J to 7 bases, leaving 6 bases not matched to a gene. CDR3 amino acids: CASSRLAGEGEQYF. The CDR3 DNA is TGTGCCAGCAGCCGACTAGCGGGAGAAGGGGAGCAGTACTTC.

V is TRBV6-2 or TRBV6-3 and J is TRBJ2-1; 8 positions match TRBD1. CDR1 is MNHEY and CDR2 is SVGEGT in the germline V gene. V shed 0 bases and J 11 bases; nucleotides not matched to a gene: 9. The CDR3 sequence is 15 residues long. The CDR3 DNA is TGTGCCAGCAGTTACTCGTGGACAGGGAACTATAAGCAGTTCTTC. Protein product: CASSYSWTGNYKQFF.

The chain uses TRBV28 and TRBJ2-7; 13 bases align to TRBD2. The CDR3 has 15 amino acids. The germline CDR1 and CDR2 sequences are MDHEN and SYDVKM. The J segment lost 7 bases and the V segment lost 6 bases, leaving 9 bases of the junction unmatched. Here the CDR3 reads CASRLTSGRAREQYF. CDR3 nucleotides: TGTGCCAGCAGGCTTACTAGCGGGAGGGCCCGGGAGCAGTACTTC.

CDR3 loop: CASSYADYTEAFF. In nucleotides, the CDR3 is TGTGCCAGCAGTTACGCAGATTACACTGAAGCTTTCTTT. V usage is TRBV6-2 or TRBV6-3 and J usage is TRBJ1-1; D is unclear. The germline V and J ends were trimmed by 2 bases and 3 bases, with 7 bases remaining between them. Germline V gene lookup returns CDR1 MNHEY and CDR2 SVGEGT. This CDR3 has 13 amino acids.

This clonotype has a handful of counts. The CDR3 loop reads CASSNGWGGPSEQYF. The CDR3 bases are TGCGCCAGCAGCAACGGGTGGGGAGGGCCCTCCGAGCAGTACTTC. The chain has TRBV5-1 and TRBJ2-7, with 7 bases fitting TRBD2. After removal of 4 bases from V and 6 bases from J, the junction contained 13 bases not matched to a gene. This CDR3 is 15 amino acids long. Germline V lookup: CDR1 SGHRS, CDR2 YFSETQ.

The chain has TRBV10-3 and TRBJ1-5, with D possibly being TRBD1 (5 bases). Germline CDR1 is ENHRY and CDR2 is SYGVKD. The CDR3 has 15 residues. V was cut by 4 bases and J by 5 bases, with 15 bases left in between. The CDR3 spells CAISAARGGDQPQHF. For the CDR3, the DNA is TGTGCCATCAGTGCCGCCCGGGGGGGGGATCAGCCCCAGCATTTT.

The sample holds a few counts of this clonotype. The chain combines TRBV5-1 with TRBJ1-4; no reliable D call. CDR3 length: 13 residues. From germline, CDR1 is SGHRS and CDR2 YFSETQ. The germline V and J ends were trimmed by 0 bases and 9 bases, with 9 bases remaining between them. The CDR3 is CASSLDRGKKLFF. The CDR3 DNA is TGCGCCAGCAGCTTGGACCGCGGCAAAAAACTGTTTTTT.

This clonotype turned up a few times. The rearrangement uses TRBV5-6 and TRBJ1-1; D is uncertain. With 1 base removed from V and 4 bases from J, the gap between germline ends came to 8 bases. The CDR3 covers 13 residues. The germline gives CDR1 SGHDT, CDR2 YYEEEE. For the CDR3, the DNA is TGTGCCAGCAGCTTGTTTATAACCACTGAAGCTTTCTTT. Its protein product is CASSLFITTEAFF.

The rearrangement joins TRBV2 to TRBJ1-2; TRBD1 aligns across 9 bases. The length of the CDR3 is 16 residues. J gave up 5 bases and V 4 bases, and 11 bases lay outside the gene matches. Per germline, CDR1 SNHLY and CDR2 FYNNEI. The CDR3 sequence is CASSGTPGQGKYGYTF. The DNA of the CDR3 is TGTGCCAGCAGTGGGACGCCGGGACAGGGAAAGTATGGCTACACCTTC.

This clonotype came up many times. This rearrangement joins TRBV2 to TRBJ1-5; 7 bases agree with TRBD1. The CDR3 runs 16 residues. The V gene end was trimmed by 6 bases and the J gene end by 6 bases; junction bases not matched to a gene: 14. The germline V gene encodes CDR1 SNHLY and CDR2 FYNNEI. CDR3 region: CASSLVRQGIRQPQHF. The CDR3 region has the DNA TGTGCCAGCAGCCTTGTCCGACAGGGTATCCGTCAGCCCCAGCATTTT.

The V call is TRBV30, the J call TRBJ1-1; the match to TRBD1 covers 9 bases. V was clipped by 2 bases and J by 5 bases; unmatched bases: 3. Germline loops: CDR1 GTSNPN, CDR2 SVGIG (reference sequence). CDR3 length: 13 amino acids. CDR3 in DNA: TGTGCCTGGAGTACGGACAGGGGTACTGAAGCTTTCTTT. Protein sequence: CAWSTDRGTEAFF. Based on the CDR3 plus reference TRBV30 and TRBJ1-1, the full variable domain is SQTIHQWPATLVQPVGSPLSLECTVEGTSNPNLYWYRQAAGRGLQLLFYSVGIGQISSEVPQNLSASRPQDRQFILSSKKLLLSDSGFYLCAWSTDRGTEAFFGQGTRLTVV.

This clonotype was seen repeatedly, ten times or more. The genes are TRBV11-2 and TRBJ1-2; D perhaps matches TRBD1 (5 bases). This CDR3 spans 13 amino acids. The ends were cut back, 5 bases at V and 4 bases at J, with 11 bases in the middle. Looked up from germline, CDR1 is SGHAT and CDR2 is FQNNGV. Here the CDR3 DNA reads TGTGCCAGCAGCCAGGGTAGTTTCTATGGCTACACCTTC. Translation gives CASSQGSFYGYTF.